The clone carrying this T cell receptor (beta chain) has just a few counts. The data originate from a study of tumor-infiltrating lymphocytes in primary liver carcinoma. Total RNA (around 510 ng) served as template for TCR beta cDNA synthesis primed by a constant-region primer. It was through three nested multiplex PCR rounds of slightly modified ARM-PCR that TCR beta libraries arose. In the first two PCR rounds, TRBV1-TRBV30 forward primers were paired with a C-beta reverse primer, and each round lasted approximately 9 cycles. TCRdb re-called the multiplex PCR reads with MiXCR, one entry per CDR3 protein. The sample yields roughly 32,000 distinct CDR3 sequences, over 65% seen once. Unsorted bulk tissue, roughly 19-34 mg of it, served as the source for co-extraction of RNA and DNA. Sampling of each tumor involved five separate regions. V lost 5 bases and J lost 2, with 17 bases in between. This CDR3 region has 16 residues. Germline V lookup: CDR1 SGHAT, CDR2 FQNNGV.

Sequencing used liver tumor tissue from sampling region 5. Subset given: tumor region T5, tumor centre. The V and J genes are TRBV11-2 and TRBJ2-3; D is undetermined. This receptor was taken from a man between 40 and 49 years old with primary liver carcinoma and hepatitis B virus infection. CDR3 nucleotide sequence: TGTGCCAGCAGCCCACAACCCCTCAACCCCACAGATACGCAGTATTTT. Translation: CASSPQPLNPTDTQYF. Looking up the rest from reference TRBV11-2 and TRBJ2-3 gives the full variable domain: EAGVAQSPRYKIIEKRQSVAFWCNPISGHATLYWYQQILGQGPKLLIQFQNNGVVDDSQLPKDRFSAERLKGVDSTLKIQPAKLEDSAVYLCASSPQPLNPTDTQYFGPGTRLTVL.